These 18 T cell receptor beta chains share one sample of origin, sequenced in a study of T-cell reconstitution after alpha-beta-depleted transplantation in children. A library of TCRbeta sequences, prepared with unique molecular identifiers, was generated. Via MiXCR, TCRdb re-called the PCR reads, giving one row per CDR3 protein. Of approximately 250,000 distinct CDR3 sequences detected, roughly 24% appear once; the ten largest clones hold roughly 2.6%. The sample was PBMCs, taken before TCRalphabeta/CD19-depleted stem cell transplant. These receptors were taken from a girl aged 2-15 years with Fanconi anemia, due to receive a stem cell transplant.

About this clonotype: A much larger clone is a single base away; this may be a read error. CDR3 bases: TGTGCCAGCACTGCTGAGGGGGAGGCCAAAAACATTCAGTACTTC. Translated, it gives CASTAEGEAKNIQYF. The J gene is TRBJ2-4, the V gene TRBV25-1, with D tentatively TRBD1 (6 bases). The CDR3 totals 15 residues. CDR1 and CDR2 (germline): MGHDK, SYGVNS. Between the trimmed V and J ends, which lost 7 bases and 1 base, there was a span of 14 bases.

The V and J genes are TRBV4-1 and TRBJ1-2, with D uncertain. The CDR3 sequence is 15 residues long. Trimming took off 2 bases at V and 4 bases at J, with 14 bases between the two ends. Germline CDR1 is MGHRA and CDR2 is YSYEKL. DNA of the CDR3: TGCGCCAGCAGCCAACCCAGGAATTGGACCTATGGCTACACCTTC. It translates to CASSQPRNWTYGYTF.

The chain has TRBV7-7 and TRBJ2-2, with no clear D. CDR1 is SSHAT and CDR2 is FNYEAQ in the germline V gene (reference sequence). Trimming removed 0 bases at V and 6 bases at J, with 8 bases between. The length of the CDR3 is 14 residues. The CDR3 here is CASSLAPYPGELFF. Written as DNA, the CDR3 is TGTGCCAGCAGCTTAGCCCCCTACCCCGGGGAGCTGTTTTTT. Variable domain in full (rest from reference TRBV7-7 and TRBJ2-2): GAGVSQSPRYKVTKRGQDVTLRCDPISSHATLYWYQQALGQGPEFLTYFNYEAQPDKSGLPSDRFSAERPEGSISTLTIQRTEQRDSAMYRCASSLAPYPGELFFGEGSRLTVL.

This clonotype was seen repeatedly, ten times or more. The gene calls are TRBV20-1 and TRBJ2-3; 13 bases map to TRBD2. The CDR3 runs 15 residues. Germline loops: CDR1 DFQATT, CDR2 SNEGSKA (reference sequence). V lost 2 bases and J lost 3; bases outside the gene matches: 2. The CDR3 nucleotides read TGCAGTGCTAGATTACTAGCGGGAGGGACAGATACGCAGTATTTT. Translation gives CSARLLAGGTDTQYF.

The chain employs TRBV10-2 and TRBJ2-1; D is unclear. Trimming took off 2 bases at V and 5 bases at J, with 13 bases between the two ends. Germline CDR1 and CDR2: WSHSY and SAAADI. The CDR3 sequence is 15 residues long. This CDR3 is CASSESPLGNNEQFF. Here the CDR3 DNA reads TGCGCCAGCAGTGAGAGCCCTCTAGGTAACAATGAGCAGTTCTTC.

This clonotype has a handful of counts. The J gene is TRBJ2-3, the V gene TRBV5-6; D not certain. CDR3 length: 18 amino acids. V was shortened by 5 bases and J by 6 bases, with 28 bases between the two germline ends. The germline CDR1 and CDR2 sequences are SGHDT and YYEEEE. CDR3 loop: CASSLMPNSARRSDTQYF. In DNA form, the CDR3 reads TGTGCCAGCAGTTTGATGCCGAACAGCGCGAGACGGTCTGATACGCAGTATTTT. Variable domain in full (rest from reference TRBV5-6 and TRBJ2-3): DAGVTQSPTHLIKTRGQQVTLRCSPKSGHDTVSWYQQALGQGPQFIFQYYEEEERQRGNFPDRFSGHQFPNYSSELNVNALLLGDSALYLCASSLMPNSARRSDTQYFGPGTRLTVL.

The chain links TRBV14 to TRBJ2-3; 7 bases match TRBD2. There are 13 residues in the CDR3. Looked up from germline, CDR1 is SGHDN and CDR2 is FVKESK. V was clipped by 2 bases and J by 4 bases; unmatched bases: 0. CDR3: CASSQLAADTQYF. CDR3 coding DNA: TGTGCCAGCAGCCAACTAGCGGCAGATACGCAGTATTTT.

This clonotype was observed at least ten times. V gene TRBV7-3 combines with J gene TRBJ2-7; 11 positions match TRBD1. This CDR3 has 15 residues. Germline CDR1 is SGHTA and CDR2 is FQGTGA. Trimming at V came to 2 bases and at J to 4 bases, leaving 4 bases not matched to a gene. CDR3 DNA: TGTGCCAGCAGCTTAGTTGGGACAGGGGGGTACGAGCAGTACTTC. It translates to CASSLVGTGGYEQYF.

The rearrangement joins TRBV6-1 to TRBJ1-2; D is perhaps TRBD1 (5 bases). CDR3 length: 13 residues. Deletions cut 9 bases from V and 0 bases from J, with 11 bases between. Germline V lookup: CDR1 MNHNS, CDR2 SASEGT. The CDR3 sequence is CASGDDSNYGYTF. In nucleotides, the CDR3 is TGTGCCAGTGGGGACGATTCTAACTATGGCTACACCTTC.

This clonotype was picked up a small number of times. The genes are TRBV6-6 and TRBJ2-7; 7 nucleotides match TRBD2. Germline V CDR1 and CDR2: MNHNY, SVGAGI (reference sequence). The CDR3 is made up of 12 amino acids. J was trimmed by 6 bases and V by 2 bases; bases with no gene match: 1. The CDR3 loop is CASSYGTTEQYF. The CDR3 DNA reads as TGTGCCAGCAGTTACGGGACTACCGAGCAGTACTTC.

This clonotype was counted at least ten times. The DNA of the CDR3 is TGTGCCAGCAGCAGCAGCTATGGCTACACCTTC. Its protein product is CASSSSYGYTF. The chain joins TRBV25-1 to TRBJ1-2; D gene ambiguous. Trimming stripped 6 bases from V and 4 bases from J, with 6 bases between. Germline CDR1 and CDR2: MGHDK and SYGVNS. The CDR3 spans 11 residues.

This rearrangement joins TRBV2 to TRBJ2-1; TRBD2 matches at 12 bases. J lost 4 bases, V lost 3 bases, and 10 bases had no gene match. The CDR3 has 18 residues. The germline V gene has CDR1 SNHLY and CDR2 FYNNEI. The CDR3 sequence: CASSDVLLAGGPYNEQFF. CDR3 DNA: TGTGCCAGCAGTGACGTCCTCCTAGCGGGGGGGCCTTACAATGAGCAGTTCTTC.

This clonotype has at least ten counts. In DNA form, the CDR3 reads TGTGCCAGCAGTCGCACGAATGAGCAGTTCTTC. This translates into CASSRTNEQFF. J is TRBJ2-1 and V is TRBV12-3 or TRBV12-4; D gene uncertain. Trimming stripped 5 bases from V and 7 bases from J, with 6 bases between. CDR3 length: 11 residues.

The DNA of the CDR3 is TGTGCCAGCAGCTTAATGGGAGCTAGGGAGCACAATGAGCAGTTCTTC. Translating gives CASSLMGAREHNEQFF. The chain couples TRBV7-6 to TRBJ2-1; D is perhaps TRBD2 (5 bases). Germline assignment: CDR1 SGHVS and CDR2 FNYEAQ. The CDR3 contains 16 residues. V dropped 2 bases and J dropped 5 bases, with 16 bases sitting between them. The full variable domain, rest sourced from reference TRBV7-6 and TRBJ2-1, is GAGVSQSPRYKVTKRGQDVALRCDPISGHVSLYWYRQALGQGPEFLTYFNYEAQQDKSGLPNDRFSAERPEGSISTLTIQRTEQRDSAMYRCASSLMGAREHNEQFFGPGTRLTVL.

In this sample, this clonotype turned up a few times. The chain employs TRBV13 and TRBJ2-2; D is unclear. Germline V gives CDR1 PRHDT, CDR2 FYEKMQ (reference sequence). Trimming pared 5 bases from V and 9 bases from J, leaving 10 bases between. The CDR3 has 12 amino acids. The chain's CDR3 is CASSGDIRELFF. CDR3 DNA sequence: TGTGCCAGCAGCGGAGACATCAGGGAGCTGTTTTTT.

This clonotype was found a few times. The chain recombines TRBV20-1 with TRBJ2-3; D possibly corresponds to TRBD2 (6 bases). Trimming stripped 1 base from V and 3 bases from J, with 11 bases between. The CDR3 runs 14 residues. The germline V gene has CDR1 DFQATT and CDR2 SNEGSKA (reference sequence). The DNA for the CDR3 is TGCAGTGCTAGAGGGGGGGTGAGGACAGATACGCAGTATTTT. Protein: CSARGGVRTDTQYF.

This clonotype came up many times. The chain's CDR3 is CASSRTSGSTDTQYF. CDR3 DNA: TGTGCCAGCAGTAGGACTAGCGGGAGCACAGATACGCAGTATTTT. The chain has TRBV12-3 or TRBV12-4 and TRBJ2-3, with 11 bases identical to TRBD2. The CDR3 length is 15 residues. The ends lost 5 bases at V and 0 bases at J; junction bases unmatched: 1.

The sample holds many counts of this clonotype. V usage is TRBV7-9 and J usage is TRBJ2-7, with 10 bases aligning to TRBD1. Looked up from germline, CDR1 is SEHNR and CDR2 is FQNEAQ (reference sequence). The V gene end was trimmed by 0 bases and the J gene end by 1 base; junction bases not matched to a gene: 0. CDR3 length equals 15 residues. The CDR3 is CASSLAGQGSYEQYF. As DNA, the CDR3 is TGTGCCAGCAGCTTAGCGGGACAGGGGTCCTACGAGCAGTACTTC.